This record concerns one TCR beta chain sequence. Repertoires were generated with immunoSEQ multiplex PCR, while TCRdb's copy carries only in-frame clones and drops some. In the table there are around 1.9 million clones, approximately 94% of which are singletons. These data belong to a study of shared clonotypes between healthy human individuals. Naive-designated CD8 cells lacked CD45RO, were positively enriched for CCR7, and omitted terminally differentiated effector memory CD45RA+ cells. Trimming at V came to 4 bases and at J to 5 bases, leaving 7 bases not matched to a gene. The germline V gene encodes CDR1 PRHDT and CDR2 FYEKMQ (reference sequence). The CDR3 is made up of 15 amino acids.

The sequenced sample consisted of naive CD8+ T cells from PBMCs. The TCR originated in a man between 18 and 29 years old in good health. Some clones in this sample may be carry-over from other donors' samples. The chain recombines TRBV13 with TRBJ2-5, with TRBD2 matching 10 bases. The CDR3 is CASSSSGGRQETQYF. CDR3 nucleotides: TGTGCCAGCAGCTCTAGCGGGGGCCGCCAGGAGACCCAGTACTTC.